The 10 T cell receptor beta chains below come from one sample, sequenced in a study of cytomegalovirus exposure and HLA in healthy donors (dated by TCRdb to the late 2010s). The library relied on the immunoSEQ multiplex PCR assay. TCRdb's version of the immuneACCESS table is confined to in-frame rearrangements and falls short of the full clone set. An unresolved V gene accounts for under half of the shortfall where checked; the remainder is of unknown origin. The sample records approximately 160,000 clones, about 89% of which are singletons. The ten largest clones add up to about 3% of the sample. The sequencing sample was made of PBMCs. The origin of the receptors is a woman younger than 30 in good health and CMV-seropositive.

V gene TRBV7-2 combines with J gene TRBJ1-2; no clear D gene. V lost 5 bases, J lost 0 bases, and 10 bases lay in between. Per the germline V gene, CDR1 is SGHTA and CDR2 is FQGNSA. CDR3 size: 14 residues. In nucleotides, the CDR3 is TGTGCCAGCAGCCCCATGAGTACTAACTATGGCTACACCTTC. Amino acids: CASSPMSTNYGYTF.

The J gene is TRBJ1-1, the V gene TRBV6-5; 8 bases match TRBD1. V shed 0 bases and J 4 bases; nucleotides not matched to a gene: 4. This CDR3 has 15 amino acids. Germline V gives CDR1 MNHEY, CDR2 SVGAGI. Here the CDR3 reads CASSYSGQGVTEAFF. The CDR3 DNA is TGTGCCAGCAGTTACTCAGGACAGGGAGTCACTGAAGCTTTCTTT.

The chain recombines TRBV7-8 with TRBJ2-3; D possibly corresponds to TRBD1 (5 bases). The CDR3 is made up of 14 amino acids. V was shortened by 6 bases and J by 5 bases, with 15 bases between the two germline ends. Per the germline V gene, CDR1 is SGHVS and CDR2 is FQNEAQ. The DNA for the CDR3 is TGTGCCAGCAGTGGGGCAGATCTCCTAGATACGCAGTATTTT. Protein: CASSGADLLDTQYF.

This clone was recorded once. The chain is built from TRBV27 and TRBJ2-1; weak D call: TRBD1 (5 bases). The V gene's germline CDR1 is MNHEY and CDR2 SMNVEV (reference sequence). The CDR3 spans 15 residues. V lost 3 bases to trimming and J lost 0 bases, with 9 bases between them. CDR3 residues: CASSLSGASYNEQFF. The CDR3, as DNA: TGTGCCAGCAGTTTGTCTGGGGCCTCCTACAATGAGCAGTTCTTC.

The CDR3 loop is CASSLAGLAGATDTQYF. The DNA for the CDR3 is TGTGCCAGCAGCTTAGCGGGACTAGCGGGAGCAACAGATACGCAGTATTTT. The genes are TRBV7-6 and TRBJ2-3, with 14 bases identical to TRBD2. The length of the CDR3 is 17 residues. V lost 0 bases, J lost 3 bases, and 2 bases stayed unmatched. CDR1 is SGHVS and CDR2 is FNYEAQ in the germline V gene.

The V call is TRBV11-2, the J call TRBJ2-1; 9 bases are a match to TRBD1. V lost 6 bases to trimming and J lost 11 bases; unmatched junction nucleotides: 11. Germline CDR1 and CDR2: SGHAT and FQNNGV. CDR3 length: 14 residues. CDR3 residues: CASSPIGTGQKQFF. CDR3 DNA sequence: TGTGCCAGCAGTCCCATAGGGACAGGGCAGAAGCAGTTCTTC.

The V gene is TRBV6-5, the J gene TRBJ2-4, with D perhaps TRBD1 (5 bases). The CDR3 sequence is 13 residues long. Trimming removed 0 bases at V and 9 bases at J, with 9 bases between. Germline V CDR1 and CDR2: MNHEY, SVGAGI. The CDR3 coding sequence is TGTGCCAGCAGTTACTCCAACAGGAGCATTCAGTACTTC. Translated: CASSYSNRSIQYF.

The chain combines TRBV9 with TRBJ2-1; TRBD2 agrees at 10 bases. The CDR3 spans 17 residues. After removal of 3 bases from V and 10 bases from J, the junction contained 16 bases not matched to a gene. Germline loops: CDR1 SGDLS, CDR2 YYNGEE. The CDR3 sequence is CASSGLIAGGNQKEQFF. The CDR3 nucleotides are TGTGCCAGCAGCGGACTAATAGCGGGAGGTAACCAAAAGGAGCAGTTCTTC.

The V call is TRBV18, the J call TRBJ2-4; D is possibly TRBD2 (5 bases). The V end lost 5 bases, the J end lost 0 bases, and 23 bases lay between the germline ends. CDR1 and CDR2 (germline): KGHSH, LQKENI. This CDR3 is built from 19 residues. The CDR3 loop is CASSSPLGSGELAKNIQYF. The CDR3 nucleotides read TGTGCCAGCTCATCGCCGTTGGGATCCGGGGAGCTAGCCAAAAACATTCAGTACTTC.

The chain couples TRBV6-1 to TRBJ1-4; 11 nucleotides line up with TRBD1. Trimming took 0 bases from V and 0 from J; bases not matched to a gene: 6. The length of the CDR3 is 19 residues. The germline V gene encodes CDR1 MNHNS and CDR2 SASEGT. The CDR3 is CASSEAIWGQGATNEKLFF. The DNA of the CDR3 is TGTGCCAGCAGTGAAGCCATTTGGGGACAGGGGGCAACTAATGAAAAACTGTTTTTT.